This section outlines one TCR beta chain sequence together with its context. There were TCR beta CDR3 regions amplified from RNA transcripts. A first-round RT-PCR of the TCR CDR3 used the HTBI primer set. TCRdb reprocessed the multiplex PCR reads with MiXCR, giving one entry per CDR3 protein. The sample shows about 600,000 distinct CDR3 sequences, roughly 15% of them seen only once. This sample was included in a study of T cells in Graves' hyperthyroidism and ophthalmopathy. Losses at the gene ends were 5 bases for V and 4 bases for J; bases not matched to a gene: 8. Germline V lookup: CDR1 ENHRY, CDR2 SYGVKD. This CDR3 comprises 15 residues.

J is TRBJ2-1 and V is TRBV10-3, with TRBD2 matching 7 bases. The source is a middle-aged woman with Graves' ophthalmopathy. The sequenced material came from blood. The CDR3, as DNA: TGTGCCATCAGTCCTCGGACTAGTTCGTACAATGAGCAGTTCTTC. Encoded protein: CAISPRTSSYNEQFF.